This T cell receptor beta chain was sequenced for a study of blood T cell repertoires in COVID-19. Study-level information: Researchers got acute and convalescent COVID-19 samples from the United States, Italy and Spain.

Authors' processing steps: Amplification from reference gene primers served as the basis for estimated nucleated cell counts. Using immunoSEQ multiplex PCR, the repertoire was profiled, and TCRdb retains in-frame clones only, with some absent. V and J calls and clone size come straight from that table; D and trimming were deduced from the DNA. This table holds about 100,000 clones, more than 85% found once. The CDR3 spans 16 residues. Germline V gives CDR1 SGDLS, CDR2 YYNGEE. The V segment lost 0 bases and the J segment 9 bases; nucleotides outside the gene matches: 8. The receptor comes from a man in his fifties or sixties with active COVID-19. The V gene is TRBV9, the J gene TRBJ2-1, with 11 bases matching TRBD2. Source material: peripheral blood. Here the CDR3 reads CASSVGGSGRAGEQFF. The CDR3 bases are TGTGCCAGCAGCGTAGGTGGTAGCGGGAGGGCCGGTGAGCAGTTCTTC.